The source of this TCR beta chain is a study of blood T cell repertoires in COVID-19. Sequenced by immunoSEQ multiplex PCR; TCRdb stores in-frame clones only, minus some. The sample includes over 25,000 clones, approximately 84% seen only once; the top ten take more than 40%. Between the trimmed V and J ends, which lost 6 bases and 6 bases, there was a span of 9 bases. CDR3 length: 13 amino acids. The TCR originated in a woman aged 80 or older with acute or convalescent COVID-19. The rearrangement joins TRBV12-3 or TRBV12-4 to TRBJ1-6; no reliable D call. Sequenced input: peripheral blood. CDR3 nucleotide sequence: TGTGCCAGCAGGGGCAGCACTAATTCACCCCTCCACTTT. It specifies CASRGSTNSPLHF.